The 10 T cell receptor beta chains in this list originate from one sample, sequenced in a study of blood T cell repertoires in COVID-19. Profiled with immunoSEQ multiplex PCR; TCRdb holds only in-frame clones, not every one. The table records 70,000 to 95,000 clones, around 90% of them present only once. Sequencing was performed on peripheral blood. Source of these receptors: a human donor with active COVID-19. The donor label of this sample is uncertain.

The chain links TRBV25-1 to TRBJ1-5, with a possible D match to TRBD1 (5 bases). There are 13 residues in the CDR3. V was clipped by 2 bases and J by 6 bases, with 8 bases between them. The germline gives CDR1 MGHDK, CDR2 SYGVNS. CDR3 residues: CASSETGSQPQHF. DNA for the CDR3: TGTGCCAGCAGTGAAACAGGCTCTCAGCCCCAGCATTTT.

This clone was observed a single time. The chain is built from TRBV5-4 and TRBJ2-6; possible D gene TRBD1, 6 bases. This CDR3 has 16 amino acids. Germline V lookup: CDR1 SGHNT, CDR2 YYREEE (reference sequence). The V and J ends lost 3 bases and 4 bases respectively, with 14 bases between them. This CDR3 reads CASSYGQKRGANVLTF. In DNA, the CDR3 is TGTGCCAGCAGCTACGGACAGAAGAGGGGGGCCAACGTCCTGACTTTC.

The chain recombines TRBV19 with TRBJ2-2; 9 bases align to TRBD1. CDR1 LNHDA and CDR2 SQIVND come from the germline V gene (reference sequence). J gave up 4 bases and V 5 bases, and 5 bases lay outside the gene matches. This CDR3 has 15 residues. For the CDR3, the DNA is TGTGCCAGTAGTCCCGGGACAGGGACCACCGGGGAGCTGTTTTTT. Protein sequence: CASSPGTGTTGELFF.

The V and J genes are TRBV3-1 (or the pseudogene TRBV3-2) and TRBJ1-1; the D gene is possibly TRBD1 (5 bases). Per germline, CDR1 LGHDT and CDR2 YNNKEL (reference sequence). The CDR3 runs 14 residues. V was shortened by 2 bases and J by 1 base, with 8 bases between the two germline ends. CDR3 loop: CASSQFGGNTEAFF. Here the CDR3 DNA reads TGTGCCAGCAGCCAATTCGGGGGGAACACTGAAGCTTTCTTT.

The chain couples TRBV2 to TRBJ2-1, with a possible D match to TRBD1 (6 bases). Trimming took off 3 bases at V and 8 bases at J, with 17 bases between the two ends. The CDR3 is 15 amino acids. The V gene's germline CDR1 is SNHLY and CDR2 FYNNEI. The CDR3 bases are TGTGCCAGCAGTGATTCGGACAGAGGGGACGATGAGCAGTTCTTC. Residues: CASSDSDRGDDEQFF.

The CDR3 coding sequence is TGTGCCAGCAGCCAAGCCGGACAGGGTAACACTGAAGCTTTCTTT. This codes for CASSQAGQGNTEAFF. V is TRBV3-1 (or the pseudogene TRBV3-2) and J is TRBJ1-1; 8 bases are shared with TRBD1. The germline gives CDR1 LGHDT, CDR2 YNNKEL (reference sequence). J gave up 2 bases and V 1 base, and 3 bases lay outside the gene matches. This CDR3 has 15 amino acids.

The sample holds a few counts of this clone. The V and J genes are TRBV5-1 and TRBJ2-1, with D possibly matching TRBD2 (6 bases). Trimming removed 2 bases at V and 0 bases at J, with 9 bases between. The germline CDR1 and CDR2 sequences are SGHRS and YFSETQ. The CDR3 runs to 15 residues. DNA of the CDR3: TGCGCCAGCAGCTTTGGGACTGGCTCCTACAATGAGCAGTTCTTC. Protein product: CASSFGTGSYNEQFF.

This clone was recorded once. The J gene is TRBJ1-6, the V gene TRBV7-8; 9 nucleotides align to TRBD1. V shed 4 bases, J shed 6 bases, and the junction held 4 bases outside the gene matches. Germline-derived CDR1 and CDR2 are SGHVS and FQNEAQ. This CDR3 spans 15 amino acids. CDR3 DNA: TGTGCCAGCAGCTCCCCGACAGGGGGTAATTCACCCCTCCACTTT. Its translation: CASSSPTGGNSPLHF.

The CDR3 region is CASSRTSGGSYEQYF. The CDR3 nucleotides read TGTGCCAGCAGCCGGACTAGCGGGGGCTCCTACGAGCAGTACTTC. The V gene is TRBV3-1 (or the pseudogene TRBV3-2), the J gene TRBJ2-7; 13 bases map to TRBD2. This CDR3 is built from 15 residues. V lost 4 bases, J lost 0 bases, and 0 bases stayed unmatched. Germline V gene lookup returns CDR1 LGHDT and CDR2 YNNKEL (reference sequence).

This rearrangement joins TRBV6-5 to TRBJ1-2, with a tentative D call TRBD1 (5 bases). The CDR3 spans 11 residues. Germline V gives CDR1 MNHEY, CDR2 SVGAGI. Trimming stripped 7 bases from V and 9 bases from J, with 12 bases between. For the CDR3, the DNA is TGTGCCAGCACAACAGGTAGAAGCTACACCTTC. Protein: CASTTGRSYTF.